This T cell receptor beta chain was found in a study of shared clonotypes between healthy human individuals. Looking at the study overall: Per donor, three plates held CD4 naive cells, three held CD4 memory, two held CD8 naive and one held CD8 memory. Study conclusions and caveats: In this cohort, only blood was sampled, and tissue repertoires likely differ.

This table comes from immunoSEQ multiplex PCR, and its TCRdb copy is limited to in-frame clones, with some not included. Among around 2,000,000 clones listed, roughly 94% were seen once. CDR1 is SQVTM and CDR2 is ANQGSEA in the germline V gene. Trimming took 4 bases from V and 0 from J, leaving 15 bases between them. The length of the CDR3 is 15 residues. With respect to this clone: Its antigen is not known.

The chain combines TRBV29-1 with TRBJ1-2; D uncertain. Sequenced: naive CD4+ T cells sorted from blood. Indicated subset: CD45RA+ positively selected. The clonotype comes from a man aged 18 to 30 in good health. The CDR3 DNA reads as TGCAGCGTTGGAGGATTAAGCGTAGCTAACTATGGCTACACCTTC. Translation gives CSVGGLSVANYGYTF.